This TCR beta chain emerged from a study of blood T cell repertoires in COVID-19. Study at large: The origin of the acute and convalescent COVID-19 samples was the United States, Italy and Spain. Nucleic acid was either cDNA or gDNA, and it came from T cells, B-cell-depleted T cells, or PBMCs.

This CDR3 has 15 amino acids. CDR1 is LGHNA, CDR2 YNFKEQ, per germline. With 0 bases removed from V and 2 bases from J, the gap between germline ends came to 8 bases. The table came from immunoSEQ multiplex PCR; TCRdb's copy has only in-frame clones and leaves some out. The sample consists of almost 30,000 clones, 80% of them appearing once. This rearrangement joins TRBV4-2 to TRBJ1-3; D ambiguous. The sequencing sample was made of peripheral blood. The clonotype was recovered from a woman aged 70 to 79 with acute or convalescent COVID-19. The CDR3 here is CASSQELQAGNTIYF. Written as DNA, the CDR3 is TGTGCCAGCAGCCAAGAATTACAAGCTGGAAACACCATATATTTT.